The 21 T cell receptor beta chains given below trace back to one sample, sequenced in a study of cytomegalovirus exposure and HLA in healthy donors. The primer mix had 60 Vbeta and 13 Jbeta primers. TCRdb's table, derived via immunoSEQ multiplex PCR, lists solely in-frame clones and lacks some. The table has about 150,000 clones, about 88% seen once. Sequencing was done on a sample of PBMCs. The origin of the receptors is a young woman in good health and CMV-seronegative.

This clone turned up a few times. CDR3 in DNA: TGCGCCAGCAGCCCTAATCGGGATAACTATGGCTACACCTTC. This sequence encodes CASSPNRDNYGYTF. The chain recombines TRBV4-3 with TRBJ1-2; D is ambiguous. V was pared by 4 bases and J by 1 base, with 10 bases between. Germline values: CDR1 LGHNA, CDR2 YSLEER. The CDR3 is 14 amino acids.

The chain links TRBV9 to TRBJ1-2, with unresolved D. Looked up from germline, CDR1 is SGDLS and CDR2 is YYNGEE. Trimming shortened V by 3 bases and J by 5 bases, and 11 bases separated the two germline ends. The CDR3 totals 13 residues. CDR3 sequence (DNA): TGTGCCAGCAGCGAGGGCGGAGGGTATGGCTACACCTTC. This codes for CASSEGGGYGYTF. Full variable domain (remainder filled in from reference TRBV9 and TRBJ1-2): DSGVTQTPKHLITATGQRVTLRCSPRSGDLSVYWYQQSLDQGLQFLIQYYNGEERAKGNILERFSAQQFPDLHSELNLSSLELGDSALYFCASSEGGGYGYTFGSGTRLTVV.

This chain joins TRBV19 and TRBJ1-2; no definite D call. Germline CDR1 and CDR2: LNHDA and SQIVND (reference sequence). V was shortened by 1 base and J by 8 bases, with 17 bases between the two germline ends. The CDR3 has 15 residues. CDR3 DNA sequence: TGTGCCAGTAGTATAGCACGGGAAAGGGAAGAAGGCTACACCTTC. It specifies CASSIAREREEGYTF.

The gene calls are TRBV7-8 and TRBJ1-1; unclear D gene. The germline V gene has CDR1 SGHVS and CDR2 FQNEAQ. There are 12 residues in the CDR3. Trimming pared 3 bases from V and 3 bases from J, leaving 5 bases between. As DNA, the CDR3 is TGTGCCAGCAGCTTCTCCGACACTGAAGCTTTCTTT. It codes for CASSFSDTEAFF.

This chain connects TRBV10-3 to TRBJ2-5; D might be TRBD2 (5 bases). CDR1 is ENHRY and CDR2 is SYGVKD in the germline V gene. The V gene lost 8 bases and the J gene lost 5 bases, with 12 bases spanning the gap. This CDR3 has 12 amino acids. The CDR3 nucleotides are TGTGCCATCGCTGCTGGCGGGGAGACCCAGTACTTC. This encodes CAIAAGGETQYF.

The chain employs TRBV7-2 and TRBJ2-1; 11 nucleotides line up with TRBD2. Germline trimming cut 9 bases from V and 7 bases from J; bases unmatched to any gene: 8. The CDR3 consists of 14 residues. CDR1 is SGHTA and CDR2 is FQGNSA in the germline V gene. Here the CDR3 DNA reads TGTGCCAGTTTAGCGGGGGGGTCATGGAATGAGCAGTTCTTC. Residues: CASLAGGSWNEQFF.

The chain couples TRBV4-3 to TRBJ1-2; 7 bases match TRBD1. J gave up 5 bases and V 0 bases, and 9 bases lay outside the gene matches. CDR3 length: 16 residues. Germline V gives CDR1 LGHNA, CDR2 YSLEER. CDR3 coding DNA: TGCGCCAGCAGCCAAGATGTTCAGGGGGTTAAATATGGCTACACCTTC. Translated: CASSQDVQGVKYGYTF.

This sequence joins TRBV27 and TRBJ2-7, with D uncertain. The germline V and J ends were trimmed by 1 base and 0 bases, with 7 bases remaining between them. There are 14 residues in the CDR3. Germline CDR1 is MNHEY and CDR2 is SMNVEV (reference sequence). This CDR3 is CASSLWAHSYEQYF. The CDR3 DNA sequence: TGTGCCAGCAGTTTATGGGCACACTCCTACGAGCAGTACTTC.

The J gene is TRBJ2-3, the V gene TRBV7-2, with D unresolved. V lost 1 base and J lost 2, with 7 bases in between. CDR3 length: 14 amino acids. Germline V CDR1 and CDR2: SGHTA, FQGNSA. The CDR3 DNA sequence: TGTGCCAGCAGCTTAGTATCCTACACAGATACGCAGTATTTT. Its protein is CASSLVSYTDTQYF.

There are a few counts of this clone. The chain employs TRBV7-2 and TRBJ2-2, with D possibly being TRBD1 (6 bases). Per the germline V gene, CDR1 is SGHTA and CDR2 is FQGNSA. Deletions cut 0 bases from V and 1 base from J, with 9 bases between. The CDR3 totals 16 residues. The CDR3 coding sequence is TGTGCCAGCAGCTTAGCGCCACAGGGGAACACCGGGGAGCTGTTTTTT. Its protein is CASSLAPQGNTGELFF. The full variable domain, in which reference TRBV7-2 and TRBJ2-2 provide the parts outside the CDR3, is GAGVSQSPSNKVTEKGKDVELRCDPISGHTALYWYRQSLGQGLEFLIYFQGNSAPDKSGLPSDRFSAERTGGSVSTLTIQRTQQEDSAVYLCASSLAPQGNTGELFFGEGSRLTVL.

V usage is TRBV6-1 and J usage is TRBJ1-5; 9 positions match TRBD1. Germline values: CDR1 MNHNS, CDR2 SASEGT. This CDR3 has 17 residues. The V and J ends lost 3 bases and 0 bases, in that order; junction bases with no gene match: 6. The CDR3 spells CASSEGTGTYSNQPQHF. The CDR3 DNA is TGTGCCAGCAGTGAGGGGACAGGGACTTATAGCAATCAGCCCCAGCATTTT.

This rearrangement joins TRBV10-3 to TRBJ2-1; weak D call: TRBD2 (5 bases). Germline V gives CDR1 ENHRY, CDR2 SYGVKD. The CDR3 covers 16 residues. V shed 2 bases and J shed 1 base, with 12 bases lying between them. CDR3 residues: CAISEVVGGSYNEQFF. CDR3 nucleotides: TGTGCCATCAGTGAGGTCGTGGGCGGGTCCTACAATGAGCAGTTCTTC.

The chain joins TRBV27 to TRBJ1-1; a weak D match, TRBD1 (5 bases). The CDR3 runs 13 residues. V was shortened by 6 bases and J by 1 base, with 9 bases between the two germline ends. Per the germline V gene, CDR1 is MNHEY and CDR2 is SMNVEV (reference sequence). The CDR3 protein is CASRRGGNTEAFF. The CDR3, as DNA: TGTGCCAGCAGACGGGGGGGGAACACTGAAGCTTTCTTT.

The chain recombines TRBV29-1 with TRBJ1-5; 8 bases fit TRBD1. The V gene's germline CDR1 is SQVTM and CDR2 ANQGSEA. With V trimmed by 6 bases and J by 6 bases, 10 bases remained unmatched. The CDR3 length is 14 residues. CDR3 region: CSVRTGPVSQPQHF. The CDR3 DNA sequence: TGCAGCGTAAGGACAGGGCCGGTGAGTCAGCCCCAGCATTTT.

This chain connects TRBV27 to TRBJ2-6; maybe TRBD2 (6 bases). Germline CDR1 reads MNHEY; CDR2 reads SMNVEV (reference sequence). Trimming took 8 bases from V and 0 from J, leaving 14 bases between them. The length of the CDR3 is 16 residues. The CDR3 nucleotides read TGTGCCAGCGGAGGGGACGGGAGCTCTGGGGCCAACGTCCTGACTTTC. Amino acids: CASGGDGSSGANVLTF.

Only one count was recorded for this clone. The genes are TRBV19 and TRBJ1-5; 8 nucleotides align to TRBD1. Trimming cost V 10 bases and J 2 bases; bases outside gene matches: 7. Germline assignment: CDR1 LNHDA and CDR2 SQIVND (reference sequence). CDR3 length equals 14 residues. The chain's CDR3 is CATRQGSGNQPQHF. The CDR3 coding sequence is TGTGCCACCCGACAGGGGAGCGGCAATCAGCCCCAGCATTTT. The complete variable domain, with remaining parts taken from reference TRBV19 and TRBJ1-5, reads DGGITQSPKYLFRKEGQNVTLSCEQNLNHDAMYWYRQDPGQGLRLIYYSQIVNDFQKGDIAEGYSVSREKKESFPLTVTSAQKNPTAFYLCATRQGSGNQPQHFGDGTRLSIL.

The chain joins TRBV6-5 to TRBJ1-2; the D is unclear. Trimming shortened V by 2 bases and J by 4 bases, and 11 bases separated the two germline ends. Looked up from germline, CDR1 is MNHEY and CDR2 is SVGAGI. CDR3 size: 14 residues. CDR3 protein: CASSYSGPLYGYTF. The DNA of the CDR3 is TGTGCCAGCAGTTACAGTGGCCCTCTCTATGGCTACACCTTC.

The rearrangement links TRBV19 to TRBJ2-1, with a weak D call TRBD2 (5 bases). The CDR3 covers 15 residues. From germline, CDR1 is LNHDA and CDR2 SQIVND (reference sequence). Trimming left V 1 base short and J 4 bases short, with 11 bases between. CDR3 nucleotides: TGTGCCAGTAGTATAGGGACTTCTAGATACAATGAGCAGTTCTTC. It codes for CASSIGTSRYNEQFF.

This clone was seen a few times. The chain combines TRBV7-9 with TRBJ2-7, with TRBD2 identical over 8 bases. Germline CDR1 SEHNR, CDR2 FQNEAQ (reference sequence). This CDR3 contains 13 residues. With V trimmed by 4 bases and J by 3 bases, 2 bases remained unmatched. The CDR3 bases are TGTGCCAGCAGCTCCGGGAGGGACTACGAGCAGTACTTC. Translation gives CASSSGRDYEQYF.

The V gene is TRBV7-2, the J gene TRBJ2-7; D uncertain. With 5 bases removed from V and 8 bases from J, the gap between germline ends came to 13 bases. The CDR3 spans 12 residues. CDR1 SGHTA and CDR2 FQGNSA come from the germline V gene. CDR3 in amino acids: CASSPPAVQQYF. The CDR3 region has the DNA TGTGCCAGCAGCCCCCCGGCGGTCCAGCAGTACTTC.

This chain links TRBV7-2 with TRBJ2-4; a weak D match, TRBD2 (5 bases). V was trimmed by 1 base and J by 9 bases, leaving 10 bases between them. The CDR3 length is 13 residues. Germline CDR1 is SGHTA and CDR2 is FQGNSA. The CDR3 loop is CASSLGNRGIQYF. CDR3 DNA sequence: TGTGCCAGCAGCTTAGGGAATCGGGGCATTCAGTACTTC.